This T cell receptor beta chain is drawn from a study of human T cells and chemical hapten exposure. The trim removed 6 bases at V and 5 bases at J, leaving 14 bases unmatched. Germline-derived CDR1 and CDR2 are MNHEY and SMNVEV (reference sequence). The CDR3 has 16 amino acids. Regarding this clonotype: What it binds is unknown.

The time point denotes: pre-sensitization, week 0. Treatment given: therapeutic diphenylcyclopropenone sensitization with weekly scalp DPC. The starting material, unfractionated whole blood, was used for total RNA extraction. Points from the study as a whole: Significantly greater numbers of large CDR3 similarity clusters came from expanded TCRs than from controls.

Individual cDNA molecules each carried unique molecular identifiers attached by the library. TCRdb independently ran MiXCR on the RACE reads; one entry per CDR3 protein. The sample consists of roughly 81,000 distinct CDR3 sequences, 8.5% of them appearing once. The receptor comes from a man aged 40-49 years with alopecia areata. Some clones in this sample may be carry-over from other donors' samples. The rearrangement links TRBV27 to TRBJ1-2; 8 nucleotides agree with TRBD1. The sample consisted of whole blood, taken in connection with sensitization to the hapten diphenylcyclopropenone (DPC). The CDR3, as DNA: TGTGCCAGCAGCTACGGACAGGGCTTCGAAATGTATGGCTACACCTTC. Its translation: CASSYGQGFEMYGYTF.